The 17 T cell receptor beta chains reported below all come from one sample, sequenced in a study of memory CD4+ T cells and cytomegalovirus serostatus. The sort gate was single viable CD3+CD4+CD8-CD45RO+ cells for memory CD4+ T cells. The table came from immunoSEQ multiplex PCR; TCRdb's copy has only in-frame clones and leaves some out. The sample has tens of thousands of clones; about three quarters are singletons. Sequenced: memory CD4+ T cells from blood. All receptors derive from an adult in good health and CMV-seronegative.

This rearrangement joins TRBV9 to TRBJ1-3; unclear D gene. Germline V gives CDR1 SGDLS, CDR2 YYNGEE. V lost 0 bases and J 4 bases, leaving 11 bases between the germline ends. The CDR3 spans 15 residues. For the CDR3, the DNA is TGTGCCAGCAGCGTAGCTCCCACCTTGGGAAACACCATATATTTT. Its protein product is CASSVAPTLGNTIYF. Together with reference TRBV9 and TRBJ1-3, the CDR3 gives the full variable domain: DSGVTQTPKHLITATGQRVTLRCSPRSGDLSVYWYQQSLDQGLQFLIQYYNGEERAKGNILERFSAQQFPDLHSELNLSSLELGDSALYFCASSVAPTLGNTIYFGEGSWLTVV.

The chain carries TRBV19 and TRBJ1-2; D remains ambiguous. CDR1 is LNHDA and CDR2 is SQIVND in the germline V gene (reference sequence). Between the trimmed V and J ends, which lost 3 bases and 3 bases, there was a span of 8 bases. The CDR3 extends over 13 amino acids. CDR3 region: CASSIGTYYGYTF. CDR3 in DNA: TGTGCCAGTAGTATCGGCACGTACTATGGCTACACCTTC.

The V call is TRBV2, the J call TRBJ1-6, with D possibly matching TRBD1 (6 bases). V dropped 4 bases and J dropped 5 bases, with 9 bases sitting between them. This CDR3 is built from 14 residues. Germline loops: CDR1 SNHLY, CDR2 FYNNEI. The CDR3 DNA is TGTGCCAGCAGTGGACAGGTTAATAATTCACCCCTCCACTTT. Translating it yields CASSGQVNNSPLHF. The whole variable domain, filled in from reference TRBV2 and TRBJ1-6, reads EPEVTQTPSHQVTQMGQEVILRCVPISNHLYFYWYRQILGQKVEFLVSFYNNEISEKSEIFDDQFSVERPDGSNFTLKIRSTKLEDSAMYFCASSGQVNNSPLHFGNGTRLTVT.

J is TRBJ2-5 and V is TRBV5-1, with D unresolved. Deletions cut 2 bases from V and 3 bases from J, with 8 bases between. Germline V CDR1 and CDR2: SGHRS, YFSETQ. CDR3 length: 13 residues. The CDR3 DNA reads TGCGCCAGCAGCTTTTCCACAAAAGAGACCCAGTACTTC. This gives the protein CASSFSTKETQYF.

J is TRBJ2-1 and V is TRBV6-6; the D gene could be TRBD1 or TRBD2 (5 bases each). Trimming stripped 6 bases from V and 6 bases from J, with 18 bases between. Germline values: CDR1 MNHNY, CDR2 SVGAGI (reference sequence). The CDR3 is made up of 15 amino acids. The DNA of the CDR3 is TGTGCCAGCAGCCTCGGCCCTAAGGGGACCAATGAGCAGTTCTTC. Its protein is CASSLGPKGTNEQFF.

This chain joins TRBV19 and TRBJ1-1, with 11 bases aligning to TRBD1. CDR3 length: 13 residues. Germline V lookup: CDR1 LNHDA, CDR2 SQIVND (reference sequence). Unmatched junction bases numbered 5, after V lost 6 bases and J lost 8 bases. The CDR3 here is CASSPDRGREAFF. CDR3 in DNA: TGTGCCAGTAGCCCGGACAGGGGGCGCGAAGCTTTCTTT.

The gene calls are TRBV7-2 and TRBJ2-1; D might be TRBD2 (7 bases). V was trimmed by 5 bases and J by 5 bases, leaving 16 bases between them. Germline CDR1 SGHTA, CDR2 FQGNSA. The CDR3 covers 15 residues. The CDR3 nucleotides are TGTGCCAGCAGCCCGTTGCGGGGGCCCAACAATGAGCAGTTCTTC. This translates into CASSPLRGPNNEQFF.

The chain uses TRBV5-1 and TRBJ2-1; 10 bases fit TRBD2. This CDR3 contains 15 residues. V dropped 7 bases and J dropped 0; count of bases not matched to a gene: 4. Per germline, CDR1 SGHRS and CDR2 YFSETQ. The CDR3 nucleotides read TGCGCCAGCTCCTCTAGCGGGAGCTCCTACAATGAGCAGTTCTTC. Its protein product is CASSSSGSSYNEQFF. The variable domain in full, with the rest retrieved from reference TRBV5-1 and TRBJ2-1, is KAGVTQTPRYLIKTRGQQVTLSCSPISGHRSVSWYQQTPGQGLQFLFEYFSETQRNKGNFPGRFSGRQFSNSRSEMNVSTLELGDSALYLCASSSSGSSYNEQFFGPGTRLTVL.

V usage is TRBV7-9 and J usage is TRBJ1-2; D remains unclear. Germline V gene data show CDR1 as SEHNR and CDR2 as FQNEAQ (reference sequence). V was cut by 5 bases and J by 0 bases, with 10 bases left in between. This CDR3 is built from 14 residues. The CDR3 loop is CASSPSNTNYGYTF. CDR3 DNA sequence: TGTGCCAGCAGCCCGAGTAATACTAACTATGGCTACACCTTC.

This clone was seen a handful of times. The chain uses TRBV6-5 and TRBJ2-3; perhaps D is TRBD1 or TRBD2 (5 bases each). The germline V and J ends were trimmed by 0 bases and 4 bases, with 11 bases remaining between them. This CDR3 is 15 amino acids long. CDR1 and CDR2 from the germline V gene are MNHEY and SVGAGI. The CDR3 loop reads CASSYSGTGSDTQYF. The CDR3 nucleotides read TGTGCCAGCAGTTACTCCGGGACGGGGTCAGATACGCAGTATTTT.

The chain joins TRBV19 to TRBJ1-3; no reliable D call. The CDR3 spans 14 residues. Per germline, CDR1 LNHDA and CDR2 SQIVND (reference sequence). Trimming took off 5 bases at V and 0 bases at J, with 8 bases between the two ends. For the CDR3, the DNA is TGTGCCAGTAGTCCTGACCACTCTGGAAACACCATATATTTT. Its translation is CASSPDHSGNTIYF.

A single count supports this clone. This rearrangement joins TRBV27 to TRBJ1-2, with 7 bases matching TRBD1. J was trimmed by 4 bases and V by 5 bases; bases with no gene match: 7. Germline CDR1 MNHEY, CDR2 SMNVEV (reference sequence). The CDR3 is 14 residues long. The CDR3 nucleotides are TGTGCCAGCAGTGGCCGGGACAGAATCTATGGCTACACCTTC. It translates to CASSGRDRIYGYTF.

V is TRBV28 and J is TRBJ1-6, with 7 bases matching TRBD1. V shed 6 bases, J shed 6 bases, and the junction held 5 bases outside the gene matches. The CDR3 consists of 14 residues. Germline V gene lookup returns CDR1 MDHEN and CDR2 SYDVKM. The CDR3 reads CASSLGQSNSPLHF. The CDR3 bases are TGTGCCAGCAGCTTGGGACAGTCTAATTCACCCCTCCACTTT.

The V call is TRBV6-1, the J call TRBJ1-5; no reliable D call. Trimming removed 8 bases from V and 6 bases from J, with 14 bases in between. In germline, CDR1 is MNHNS, CDR2 SASEGT. This CDR3 spans 13 amino acids. Here the CDR3 DNA reads TGTGCCAGCTTCGAAGGACGGGGTCAGCCCCAGCATTTT. Its translation: CASFEGRGQPQHF.

This clone was counted a few times. The chain uses TRBV28 and TRBJ1-1; D gene ambiguous. Germline CDR1 and CDR2: MDHEN and SYDVKM. CDR3 length equals 12 residues. Trimming left V 5 bases short and J 0 bases short, with 4 bases between. The CDR3 region is CASSDVNTEAFF. The CDR3 coding sequence is TGTGCCAGCAGTGATGTGAACACTGAAGCTTTCTTT.

This chain links TRBV5-1 with TRBJ2-2, with D maybe TRBD1 (5 bases). Germline V gene lookup returns CDR1 SGHRS and CDR2 YFSETQ. V lost 4 bases, J lost 3 bases, and 16 bases lay in between. The CDR3 is made up of 16 amino acids. The CDR3 reads CASSLTHQGYTGELFF. The CDR3 DNA reads as TGCGCCAGCAGCCTTACCCACCAGGGCTACACCGGGGAGCTGTTTTTT.

The J gene is TRBJ1-1, the V gene TRBV5-1; D is uncertain. This CDR3 comprises 15 residues. Germline CDR1 SGHRS, CDR2 YFSETQ. V lost 10 bases and J lost 2, with 21 bases in between. Here the CDR3 DNA reads TGCGCCTCCAGTAGGGCCATGGGTCAAAACACTGAAGCTTTCTTT. Translated: CASSRAMGQNTEAFF.